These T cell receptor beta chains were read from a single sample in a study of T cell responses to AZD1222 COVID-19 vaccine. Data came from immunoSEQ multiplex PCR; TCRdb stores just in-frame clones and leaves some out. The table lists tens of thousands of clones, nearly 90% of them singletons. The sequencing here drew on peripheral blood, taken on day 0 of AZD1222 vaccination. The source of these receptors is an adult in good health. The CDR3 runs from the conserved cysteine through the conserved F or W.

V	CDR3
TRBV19	CASRLRGGDLSGEAFF
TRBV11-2	CASSSEYRGLGGYTF
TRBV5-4	CASSLGSVETRTYEQYF
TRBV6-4	CARNPGQTNYGYTF
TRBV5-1	CASSLTSNYGYTF
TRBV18	CASSPRAARSGNTIYF
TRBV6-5	CASSRTENTEAFF
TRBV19	CASSMHLEAFF
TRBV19	CASRTGTGGETQYF
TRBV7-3	CASSLSLAGVGEQFF
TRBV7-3	CASSLGSDRNTGELFF
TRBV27	CATKMGQNNEKLFF
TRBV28	CASSFTHLSLRMKGASQPQHF
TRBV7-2	CASSLDRRHGNTIYF
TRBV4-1	CASRTPGTGSTEAFF
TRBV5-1	CASSSTGLHNTGELFF
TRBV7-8	CASAVRAGNSYGYTF
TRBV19	CASSGRARGQERRISGANVLTF
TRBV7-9	CASSPLAGSSYNEQFF
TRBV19	CASSRLAGDDADTQYF
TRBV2	CASTVYETQYF
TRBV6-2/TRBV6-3	CAGGPRAGGIDTQYF
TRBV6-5	CASNLAGGRDEQFF
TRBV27	CASSSLSGRVKDTQYF
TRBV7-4	CASSPPKTGTYGYTF
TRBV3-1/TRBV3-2	CASSQLYEQYF
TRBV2	CASSRGGRSNQPQHF
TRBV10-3	CAISQTGAQTSGANVLTF
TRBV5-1	CASSLVVGGFYGYTF